This TCR beta chain was identified during a study of blood T cell repertoires in COVID-19. Looking at the study overall: The United States, Italy and Spain provided the acute and convalescent COVID-19 samples. T cells, B-cell-depleted T cells, or PBMCs supplied cDNA or gDNA.

Per the germline V gene, CDR1 is SGHRS and CDR2 is YFSETQ. Trimming took 5 bases from V and 0 from J, leaving 12 bases between them. This CDR3 spans 15 amino acids. Methods used by the authors: Estimation of nucleated cell counts was performed using reference gene primer amplification. Data came from immunoSEQ multiplex PCR; TCRdb stores just in-frame clones and leaves some out. V, J and clone size were drawn from that table, and D and trimming were deduced from the DNA. The sample lists over 75,000 clones, approximately 84% occurring once. This rearrangement joins TRBV5-1 to TRBJ1-3; the D is unclear. Material: peripheral blood. The TCR was taken from a man between 65 and 85 years old with acute or convalescent COVID-19. CDR3 region: CASSFPTNSGNTIYF. DNA of the CDR3: TGCGCCAGCAGTTTCCCTACTAACTCTGGAAACACCATATATTTT.